This paragraph reports one T cell receptor (beta chain). The entry originates in a study of CD8+CD57+ T cells in acquired aplastic anemia. About the research overall: Across the sorted CD4+ and CD8+ cells, DNA amounts averaged roughly 3 ug.

Germline loops: CDR1 SGHRS, CDR2 YFSETQ. This CDR3 is built from 16 residues. With 0 bases removed from V and 2 bases from J, the gap between germline ends came to 13 bases. Using genomic DNA as the template, TCR beta VDJ and CDR3 profiling was carried out. TCRdb re-derived calls from the reads in MiXCR, one entry per CDR3 protein. The data hold hundreds of thousands of distinct CDR3 sequences, with around 32% observed a single time. The patients chosen for sequencing had shown expansion of CD8+CD57+ cells (detected by flow cytometry). This sequence was found in a human donor with aplastic anemia. Specimen: sorted CD4+, CD8+, or CD8+CD57+ T cells (not recorded which) from PBMCs. J is TRBJ2-3 and V is TRBV5-1; D is undetermined. CDR3 sequence reads: CASSLAGRSNTDTQYF. In DNA, the CDR3 is TGCGCCAGCAGCTTGGCTGGCAGGAGTAACACAGATACGCAGTATTTT.